This T cell receptor beta chain was recorded in a study of blood T cell repertoires in COVID-19. The study recruited people aged about 18 to 89 years across more than 20 US areas. The CDR3 has 16 residues. Germline CDR1 is LNHNV and CDR2 is YYDKDF (reference sequence). Germline trimming cut 0 bases from V and 5 bases from J; bases unmatched to any gene: 5. Per the original methods: Reference gene primer amplification gave estimated nucleated cell counts. Libraries were prepared by immunoSEQ multiplex PCR; TCRdb keeps only in-frame clonotypes and omits some of them. V and J calls and clone size are those listed in that table; D and trimming were worked out from the DNA. The top ten hold 13% of the sample, which has 150,000 to 200,000 clones, around 80% seen once.

The clonotype comes from an older woman who had recovered from COVID-19. The specimen sequenced was PBMCs or T cells enriched from blood (not recorded which). The rearrangement joins TRBV15 to TRBJ2-4; 9 bases fit TRBD2. CDR3 loop: CATSRDTRLAENIQYF. CDR3 coding DNA: TGTGCCACCAGCAGAGATACTAGACTAGCGGAAAACATTCAGTACTTC.